Listed here are 26 T cell receptor beta chains from one sample, sequenced in a study of T cell responses to AZD1222 COVID-19 vaccine. Repertoires were generated with immunoSEQ multiplex PCR, while TCRdb's copy carries only in-frame clones and drops some. Of roughly 110,000 clones listed, 88% are singletons. Sample: peripheral blood, taken 28 days after the second AZD1222 dose. Receptors were obtained from an adult who received the AZD1222 COVID-19 vaccine.

This clone came up a few times. The chain uses TRBV25-1 and TRBJ1-2, with a tentative D call TRBD1 (5 bases). Germline V gene lookup returns CDR1 MGHDK and CDR2 SYGVNS. Trimming removed 4 bases from V and 5 bases from J, with 20 bases in between. CDR3 length equals 16 residues. The CDR3 DNA reads TGTGCCAGCAGTGGATCCGGAGTACGACAGCGGTATGGCTACACCTTC. Encoded protein: CASSGSGVRQRYGYTF.

The chain is built from TRBV29-1 and TRBJ2-1; 8 positions match TRBD2. The CDR3 sequence is 13 residues long. The V segment lost 5 bases and the J segment 6 bases; nucleotides outside the gene matches: 6. Looked up from germline, CDR1 is SQVTM and CDR2 is ANQGSEA. DNA for the CDR3: TGCAGCGTTTACGGGGGGGCCATCAATGAGCAGTTCTTC. Protein sequence: CSVYGGAINEQFF.

This sequence joins TRBV9 and TRBJ2-5; 7 nucleotides agree with TRBD1. V lost 3 bases, J lost 1 base, and 9 bases stayed unmatched. The CDR3 length is 16 residues. The germline gives CDR1 SGDLS, CDR2 YYNGEE. CDR3 nucleotide sequence: TGTGCCAGCAGCGCGACCGGGACAGCGATCCAAGAGACCCAGTACTTC. It translates to CASSATGTAIQETQYF. The full variable domain, rest sourced from reference TRBV9 and TRBJ2-5, is DSGVTQTPKHLITATGQRVTLRCSPRSGDLSVYWYQQSLDQGLQFLIQYYNGEERAKGNILERFSAQQFPDLHSELNLSSLELGDSALYFCASSATGTAIQETQYFGPGTRLLVL.

The genes are TRBV9 and TRBJ2-1; 7 bases are a match to TRBD1. V lost 3 bases to trimming and J lost 4 bases; unmatched junction nucleotides: 10. Germline V gives CDR1 SGDLS, CDR2 YYNGEE. The CDR3 totals 16 residues. DNA of the CDR3: TGTGCCAGCAGCGAGGGGGCAAGTGGGGCATACAATGAGCAGTTCTTC. Its protein product is CASSEGASGAYNEQFF.

The chain recombines TRBV11-1 with TRBJ2-1; 10 bases are shared with TRBD2. The CDR3 totals 16 residues. Trimming took 1 base from V and 8 from J; bases not matched to a gene: 8. CDR1 and CDR2 from the germline V gene are SGHAT and FQDESV (reference sequence). The CDR3 loop reads CASSLVLSGGADEQFF. CDR3 nucleotides: TGTGCCAGCAGCTTAGTTCTCAGCGGGGGGGCCGATGAGCAGTTCTTC.

V and J are TRBV19 and TRBJ1-6, with 9 bases identical to TRBD1. The CDR3 length is 15 residues. Germline trimming cut 4 bases from V and 11 bases from J; bases unmatched to any gene: 9. Germline assignment: CDR1 LNHDA and CDR2 SQIVND (reference sequence). CDR3 in DNA: TGTGCCAGTAGTACCCGGACAGGGGCCGGTGCACCCCTCCACTTT. Translating gives CASSTRTGAGAPLHF.

V gene TRBV7-2 combines with J gene TRBJ2-5; tentative D call: TRBD2 (7 bases). CDR3 size: 15 residues. The germline V and J ends were trimmed by 5 bases and 5 bases, with 18 bases remaining between them. Germline CDR1 is SGHTA and CDR2 is FQGNSA. CDR3 sequence reads: CASSGRRGGGETQYF. The CDR3 bases are TGTGCCAGCAGCGGGAGGAGGGGGGGCGGCGAGACCCAGTACTTC.

In its sample, this clone was seen a few times. The chain is built from TRBV11-2 and TRBJ2-6, with 7 bases identical to TRBD1. This CDR3 has 18 amino acids. Per germline, CDR1 SGHAT and CDR2 FQNNGV. V shed 7 bases, J shed 1 base, and the junction held 13 bases outside the gene matches. The CDR3 sequence is CASTPTGVLISGANVLTF. CDR3 DNA: TGTGCCAGCACCCCTACAGGGGTCCTTATTTCTGGGGCCAACGTCCTGACTTTC.

The genes are TRBV7-9 and TRBJ1-5; 7 bases map to TRBD1. In germline, CDR1 is SEHNR, CDR2 FQNEAQ (reference sequence). The CDR3 covers 14 residues. V lost 3 bases, J lost 6 bases, and 5 bases stayed unmatched. CDR3 protein: CASSLEGAAQPQHF. The CDR3 DNA reads as TGTGCCAGCAGCTTGGAGGGGGCGGCTCAGCCCCAGCATTTT.

The chain carries TRBV15 and TRBJ2-3; 12 bases are a match to TRBD2. Germline V gene lookup returns CDR1 LNHNV and CDR2 YYDKDF (reference sequence). CDR3 length: 16 amino acids. The trim removed 4 bases at V and 0 bases at J, leaving 2 bases unmatched. CDR3 sequence (DNA): TGTGCCACCAGCACAGGACTAGCGGGGAGCACAGATACGCAGTATTTT. It specifies CATSTGLAGSTDTQYF.

The V and J genes are TRBV6-2 or TRBV6-3 and TRBJ1-5, with D hard to call. Trimming removed 2 bases from V and 3 bases from J, with 8 bases in between. The CDR3 runs 14 residues. Germline CDR1 and CDR2: MNHEY and SVGEGT. CDR3 sequence: CASSYRQHNQPQHF. In DNA, the CDR3 is TGTGCCAGCAGTTACCGACAACACAATCAGCCCCAGCATTTT.

J is TRBJ2-3 and V is TRBV7-2, with D perhaps matching TRBD2 (7 bases). Germline V gene sequence: CDR1 SGHTA, CDR2 FQGNSA. Trimming cost V 5 bases and J 4 bases, with 13 bases left between them. The CDR3 has 14 amino acids. The CDR3 DNA follows: TGTGCCAGCAGCCCGGGGGGCCCCCCAGATACGCAGTATTTT. Its translation: CASSPGGPPDTQYF. The whole variable domain, remainder taken from reference TRBV7-2 and TRBJ2-3, is GAGVSQSPSNKVTEKGKDVELRCDPISGHTALYWYRQSLGQGLEFLIYFQGNSAPDKSGLPSDRFSAERTGGSVSTLTIQRTQQEDSAVYLCASSPGGPPDTQYFGPGTRLTVL.

This chain links TRBV3-1 (or the pseudogene TRBV3-2) with TRBJ2-5; D uncertain. V lost 4 bases, J lost 0 bases, and 18 bases lay in between. This CDR3 is built from 17 residues. Looked up from germline, CDR1 is LGHDT and CDR2 is YNNKEL (reference sequence). CDR3 nucleotide sequence: TGTGCCAGCAGCCCACGGGTGACCAGCCAAAACCAAGAGACCCAGTACTTC. It is translated as CASSPRVTSQNQETQYF.

CDR3 loop: CSATGGVGTDTQYF. The CDR3 DNA reads TGCAGCGCCACGGGGGGGGTTGGCACAGATACGCAGTATTTT. The chain carries TRBV29-1 and TRBJ2-3, with 8 bases matching TRBD2. Germline lookup yields CDR1 SQVTM and CDR2 ANQGSEA. The V and J ends lost 7 bases and 1 base, in that order; junction bases with no gene match: 7. This CDR3 has 14 amino acids.

CDR3 DNA: TGTGCCAGCAGTGATCCCGGACAGGGGGCAGTGTCACCCCTCCACTTT. Residues: CASSDPGQGAVSPLHF. The J gene is TRBJ1-6, the V gene TRBV2; 11 positions agree with TRBD1. Per germline, CDR1 SNHLY and CDR2 FYNNEI. The CDR3 has 16 amino acids. V shed 3 bases and J 10 bases; nucleotides not matched to a gene: 8.

The chain employs TRBV11-2 and TRBJ1-3; D is undetermined. The germline V gene encodes CDR1 SGHAT and CDR2 FQNNGV. The CDR3 length is 14 residues. Between the trimmed V and J ends, which lost 0 bases and 3 bases, there was a span of 6 bases. The CDR3 DNA reads as TGTGCCAGCAGCTTAGATGTGCATGGAAACACCATATATTTT. It codes for CASSLDVHGNTIYF. The whole variable domain, filled in from reference TRBV11-2 and TRBJ1-3, reads EAGVAQSPRYKIIEKRQSVAFWCNPISGHATLYWYQQILGQGPKLLIQFQNNGVVDDSQLPKDRFSAERLKGVDSTLKIQPAKLEDSAVYLCASSLDVHGNTIYFGEGSWLTVV.

This chain joins TRBV5-6 and TRBJ2-5; D uncertain. The V gene lost 0 bases and the J gene lost 5 bases, with 8 bases spanning the gap. Per the germline V gene, CDR1 is SGHDT and CDR2 is YYEEEE. The CDR3 has 13 residues. The CDR3 region has the DNA TGTGCCAGCAGCTTGGGGATCTTGGAGACCCAGTACTTC. Protein product: CASSLGILETQYF.

V gene TRBV3-1 (or the pseudogene TRBV3-2) combines with J gene TRBJ2-1; a weak D match, TRBD2 (6 bases). This CDR3 is 13 amino acids long. Germline V gene sequence: CDR1 LGHDT, CDR2 YNNKEL (reference sequence). Trimming pared 4 bases from V and 5 bases from J, leaving 9 bases between. The CDR3 bases are TGTGCCAGCAGCCGCTCGGGAGACAATGAGCAGTTCTTC. It encodes CASSRSGDNEQFF.

J is TRBJ2-3 and V is TRBV7-2, with 8 bases that match TRBD2. Germline trimming cut 4 bases from V and 2 bases from J; bases unmatched to any gene: 11. This CDR3 is built from 17 residues. Germline V CDR1 and CDR2: SGHTA, FQGNSA. This CDR3 reads CASSSVPLAGDTDTQYF. The DNA of the CDR3 is TGTGCCAGCAGCTCTGTCCCCCTAGCGGGTGACACAGATACGCAGTATTTT. Complete variable domain (other parts from reference TRBV7-2 and TRBJ2-3): GAGVSQSPSNKVTEKGKDVELRCDPISGHTALYWYRQSLGQGLEFLIYFQGNSAPDKSGLPSDRFSAERTGGSVSTLTIQRTQQEDSAVYLCASSSVPLAGDTDTQYFGPGTRLTVL.

Concerning this clone itself: In the same sample, other DNA sequences code for this CDR3. The V call is TRBV27, the J call TRBJ1-5, with D possibly being TRBD1 (5 bases). The germline CDR1 and CDR2 sequences are MNHEY and SMNVEV (reference sequence). The V and J ends lost 5 bases and 0 bases respectively, with 8 bases between them. The CDR3 covers 14 residues. The CDR3 DNA sequence: TGTGCCAGCAGTCCCGGGGGTAGCAATCAGCCCCAGCATTTT. This sequence encodes CASSPGGSNQPQHF.

This chain joins TRBV7-9 and TRBJ1-1, with 8 bases that match TRBD1. V lost 5 bases, J lost 1 base, and 6 bases stayed unmatched. The CDR3 extends over 15 amino acids. Germline loops: CDR1 SEHNR, CDR2 FQNEAQ (reference sequence). CDR3 bases: TGTGCCAGCAGCGCTCCGGGACAGGAGAACACTGAAGCTTTCTTT. This codes for CASSAPGQENTEAFF.

The sample holds a few counts of this clone. The chain combines TRBV7-2 with TRBJ1-1, with D tentatively TRBD1 (5 bases). CDR1 is SGHTA, CDR2 FQGNSA, per germline. Between the trimmed V and J ends, which lost 1 base and 6 bases, there was a span of 12 bases. The CDR3 is 14 residues long. The CDR3 here is CASSLDWGFPEAFF. The CDR3 DNA is TGTGCCAGCAGCTTAGATTGGGGGTTTCCTGAAGCTTTCTTT.

The chain employs TRBV6-1 and TRBJ2-1; D is possibly TRBD2 (7 bases). Germline assignment: CDR1 MNHNS and CDR2 SASEGT. The CDR3 extends over 16 amino acids. Trimming removed 4 bases from V and 9 bases from J, with 22 bases in between. The CDR3 DNA follows: TGTGCCAGCAGTGCAGGGTCCGGGGGGCGGAAGGGTGAGCAGTTCTTC. Residues: CASSAGSGGRKGEQFF.

The genes are TRBV9 and TRBJ2-1, with TRBD1 as a possible D gene (5 bases). Germline V gene data show CDR1 as SGDLS and CDR2 as YYNGEE. This CDR3 region has 15 residues. Trimming took 0 bases from V and 4 from J, leaving 11 bases between them. Here the CDR3 DNA reads TGTGCCAGCAGCGTAGGGCAGGGTTGGTACAATGAGCAGTTCTTC. Translated: CASSVGQGWYNEQFF.

The chain is built from TRBV5-6 and TRBJ2-1; the match to TRBD2 covers 11 bases. After removal of 2 bases from V and 6 bases from J, the junction contained 4 bases not matched to a gene. This CDR3 is built from 15 residues. CDR1 is SGHDT and CDR2 is YYEEEE in the germline V gene. The CDR3 region is CASSFPSGGINEQFF. CDR3 sequence (DNA): TGTGCCAGCAGCTTCCCTAGCGGGGGGATCAATGAGCAGTTCTTC.

V gene TRBV5-1 combines with J gene TRBJ2-1, with 14 bases aligning to TRBD2. J gave up 7 bases and V 4 bases, and 7 bases lay outside the gene matches. Per germline, CDR1 SGHRS and CDR2 YFSETQ. This CDR3 spans 16 amino acids. The CDR3 DNA is TGCGCCAGCAGCAGGAGGACTAGCGGGGGGACTAATGAGCAGTTCTTC. Its protein is CASSRRTSGGTNEQFF.